The 25 T cell receptor beta chains below all came from one sample that was sequenced in a study of cytomegalovirus exposure and HLA in healthy donors. The PCR was carried out with 60 Vbeta primers and 13 Jbeta primers. Produced via immunoSEQ multiplex PCR; TCRdb's table is partial and in-frame only. This sample has about 73,000 clones, with roughly 70% found just once. What was sequenced was PBMCs. These receptors all come from a man between 70 and 80 years old in good health and CMV-seronegative.

This clone was observed a few times. The chain links TRBV27 to TRBJ1-4, with D hard to call. Per the germline V gene, CDR1 is MNHEY and CDR2 is SMNVEV (reference sequence). This CDR3 spans 11 amino acids. Trimming cost V 3 bases and J 7 bases, with 3 bases left between them. The CDR3: CASSFGEKLFF. The CDR3, as DNA: TGTGCCAGCAGTTTCGGTGAAAAACTGTTTTTT.

This chain connects TRBV11-2 to TRBJ2-5; tentative D call: TRBD2 (6 bases). Per the germline V gene, CDR1 is SGHAT and CDR2 is FQNNGV. V lost 11 bases and J lost 1, with 20 bases in between. The CDR3 extends over 15 amino acids. The CDR3 DNA follows: TGTGCCTGCTCGGATTTTGCGGGGCTCCAAGAGACCCAGTACTTC. It encodes CACSDFAGLQETQYF.

The chain couples TRBV5-1 to TRBJ2-5, with TRBD1 identical over 7 bases. Per germline, CDR1 SGHRS and CDR2 YFSETQ. V lost 0 bases and J lost 3; bases outside the gene matches: 5. CDR3 length: 15 amino acids. The CDR3 nucleotides are TGCGCCAGCAGCTTGGATGCCAGGGGGAAAGAGACCCAGTACTTC. As protein: CASSLDARGKETQYF.

As DNA, the CDR3 is TGTGCCAGCGCCCAGGGGATCTCCACCTCCTGGGGCTACACCTTC. It specifies CASAQGISTSWGYTF. The V gene is TRBV5-5, the J gene TRBJ1-2; D is possibly TRBD1 (6 bases). Trimming took off 7 bases at V and 8 bases at J, with 24 bases between the two ends. Germline V gene lookup returns CDR1 SGHKS and CDR2 YYEKEE (reference sequence). The CDR3 is 15 residues long.

The chain combines TRBV5-1 with TRBJ2-7, with D perhaps matching TRBD2 (5 bases). The CDR3 runs 12 residues. Trimming removed 0 bases from V and 6 bases from J, with 7 bases in between. The V gene's germline CDR1 is SGHRS and CDR2 YFSETQ. The CDR3 reads CASSLGGSEQYF. The CDR3 nucleotides are TGCGCCAGCAGCTTGGGTGGGAGCGAGCAGTACTTC.

V usage is TRBV30 and J usage is TRBJ1-5; 9 bases are a match to TRBD1. The length of the CDR3 is 15 residues. V lost 0 bases and J lost 4; bases outside the gene matches: 4. Germline V gene data show CDR1 as GTSNPN and CDR2 as SVGIG (reference sequence). The CDR3 sequence is CAWSVGQGRNQPQHF. Written as DNA, the CDR3 is TGTGCCTGGAGTGTTGGACAGGGGAGGAATCAGCCCCAGCATTTT.

This chain connects TRBV5-1 to TRBJ1-2, with a weak D call TRBD1 (6 bases). The CDR3 extends over 17 amino acids. Germline loops: CDR1 SGHRS, CDR2 YFSETQ. Deletions cut 1 base from V and 2 bases from J, with 18 bases between. This chain's CDR3 is CASSLWSSQGLNYGYTF. The CDR3 DNA is TGCGCCAGCAGCTTGTGGAGCTCTCAGGGGCTCAACTATGGCTACACCTTC.

CDR3 amino acids: CASSDRAGGQETQYF. DNA for the CDR3: TGTGCCAGCAGTGACCGAGCGGGAGGGCAAGAGACCCAGTACTTC. V is TRBV6-4 and J is TRBJ2-5; 10 nucleotides agree with TRBD2. Germline V gene sequence: CDR1 MRHNA, CDR2 SNTAGT. The CDR3 totals 15 residues. J gave up 2 bases and V 2 bases, and 2 bases lay outside the gene matches.

V usage is TRBV30 and J usage is TRBJ1-2; D gene unclear. From germline, CDR1 is GTSNPN and CDR2 SVGIG (reference sequence). The ends were cut back, 6 bases at V and 7 bases at J, with 21 bases in the middle. The CDR3 is 14 amino acids. The CDR3 reads CACESVPERFGYTF. CDR3 in DNA: TGTGCCTGTGAGAGCGTACCGGAGCGCTTTGGCTACACCTTC.

As to this clone: One junction end disagrees with the germline gene, perhaps due to a read error. The chain joins TRBV7-7 to TRBJ2-5; 7 nucleotides match TRBD2. This CDR3 region has 13 residues. Germline V gene lookup returns CDR1 SSHAT and CDR2 FNYEAQ (reference sequence). The CDR3: CASSSSGAGTQYF. The CDR3 DNA is TGTGCTAGCAGCTCTAGCGGAGCCGGGACCCAGTACTTC.

The V call is TRBV30, the J call TRBJ2-2; D gene ambiguous. CDR1 is GTSNPN and CDR2 is SVGIG in the germline V gene (reference sequence). The V end was cut by 3 bases, the J end by 7 bases, with 9 bases between. The CDR3 consists of 12 residues. CDR3 coding DNA: TGTGCCTGGAGGCTAACTGGCGGGGAGCTGTTTTTT. Translation: CAWRLTGGELFF.

V usage is TRBV28 and J usage is TRBJ1-4, with a weak D call TRBD1 (5 bases). The CDR3 consists of 16 residues. The V end lost 0 bases, the J end lost 0 bases, and 8 bases lay between the germline ends. The V gene's germline CDR1 is MDHEN and CDR2 SYDVKM. CDR3 protein: CASSLWRGATNEKLFF. The CDR3 DNA is TGTGCCAGCAGTTTATGGCGGGGGGCAACTAATGAAAAACTGTTTTTT. Supplemented by reference TRBV28 and TRBJ1-4, the full variable domain reads DVKVTQSSRYLVKRTGEKVFLECVQDMDHENMFWYRQDPGLGLRLIYFSYDVKMKEKGDIPEGYSVSREKKERFSLILESASTNQTSMYLCASSLWRGATNEKLFFGSGTQLSVL.

J is TRBJ2-7 and V is TRBV6-6, with 8 bases matching TRBD1. This CDR3 has 14 amino acids. V was pared by 5 bases and J by 5 bases, with 8 bases of the junction left unmatched. The V gene's germline CDR1 is MNHNY and CDR2 SVGAGI (reference sequence). Here the CDR3 reads CASSPRADRDEQYF. The CDR3 nucleotides are TGTGCCAGCAGTCCGAGGGCGGACAGGGACGAGCAGTACTTC.

The gene calls are TRBV14 and TRBJ2-7; 9 bases line up with TRBD2. The CDR3 has 15 residues. V trimming: 0 bases; J trimming: 4 bases; junction bases outside the gene matches: 4. Germline V gives CDR1 SGHDN, CDR2 FVKESK. The CDR3 region has the DNA TGTGCCAGCAGCCAAGATCTAGCGGGGTTTTACGAGCAGTACTTC. Residues: CASSQDLAGFYEQYF.

The CDR3 here is CASSLGTGSFGNTIYF. Written as DNA, the CDR3 is TGTGCCAGCAGCTTAGGGACAGGGAGTTTTGGAAACACCATATATTTT. This rearrangement joins TRBV7-2 to TRBJ1-3, with TRBD1 identical over 8 bases. The V gene end was trimmed by 1 base and the J gene end by 3 bases; junction bases not matched to a gene: 5. Germline CDR1 reads SGHTA; CDR2 reads FQGNSA. This CDR3 contains 16 residues.

This clone showed up just a few times. The chain is built from TRBV7-9 and TRBJ1-4, with D possibly TRBD1 on 5 matching bases. The CDR3 contains 14 residues. Between the trimmed V and J ends, which lost 1 base and 6 bases, there was a span of 9 bases. Germline assignment: CDR1 SEHNR and CDR2 FQNEAQ (reference sequence). The DNA for the CDR3 is TGTGCCAGCAGCTTAGGGACACAGGATGAAAAACTGTTTTTT. This codes for CASSLGTQDEKLFF.

This chain connects TRBV15 to TRBJ2-1; D is perhaps TRBD2 (6 bases). V lost 7 bases, J lost 0 bases, and 13 bases lay in between. Looked up from germline, CDR1 is LNHNV and CDR2 is YYDKDF (reference sequence). The CDR3 length is 15 residues. The CDR3 coding sequence is TGTGCCACCAAGAAAGACGGGAGCTCCTACAATGAGCAGTTCTTC. Translating it yields CATKKDGSSYNEQFF. Using reference TRBV15 and TRBJ2-1 for the parts outside the CDR3, the full variable domain is DAMVIQNPRYQVTQFGKPVTLSCSQTLNHNVMYWYQQKSSQAPKLLFHYYDKDFNNEADTPDNFQSRRPNTSFCFLDIRSPGLGDTAMYLCATKKDGSSYNEQFFGPGTRLTVL.

J is TRBJ2-3 and V is TRBV14; TRBD2 aligns across 10 bases. CDR1 is SGHDN and CDR2 is FVKESK in the germline V gene. This CDR3 comprises 18 residues. V dropped 2 bases and J dropped 0; count of bases not matched to a gene: 8. CDR3 amino acids: CASSQYFSTSGSTDTQYF. The CDR3 DNA reads as TGTGCCAGCAGCCAATATTTCTCGACTAGCGGGAGCACAGATACGCAGTATTTT.

This chain joins TRBV5-1 and TRBJ2-3, with D perhaps TRBD1 (6 bases). The CDR3 is 15 amino acids. Germline V gene data show CDR1 as SGHRS and CDR2 as YFSETQ. Deletions cut 2 bases from V and 2 bases from J, with 12 bases between. For the CDR3, the DNA is TGCGCCAGCAGCTTCGGACAGACGATCACAGATACGCAGTATTTT. This sequence encodes CASSFGQTITDTQYF.

This clone came up a few times. The gene calls are TRBV4-1 and TRBJ2-5, with 11 bases aligning to TRBD2. With V trimmed by 1 base and J by 3 bases, 10 bases remained unmatched. Germline-derived CDR1 and CDR2 are MGHRA and YSYEKL. This CDR3 is built from 18 residues. This CDR3 reads CASSQVGLAGAGEETQYF. CDR3 DNA: TGCGCCAGCAGCCAAGTTGGACTAGCGGGCGCCGGGGAAGAGACCCAGTACTTC.

V and J are TRBV18 and TRBJ2-1, with 12 positions matching TRBD2. Germline V gives CDR1 KGHSH, CDR2 LQKENI. CDR3 length: 14 residues. V gave up 4 bases and J gave up 7 bases; unmatched junction bases: 2. The CDR3 region has the DNA TGTGCCAGCTCACTCACTAGCGGGGGGAATGAGCAGTTCTTC. It encodes CASSLTSGGNEQFF.

V usage is TRBV9 and J usage is TRBJ2-5, with 7 bases aligning to TRBD2. This CDR3 is built from 17 residues. V lost 0 bases to trimming and J lost 0 bases; unmatched junction nucleotides: 8. Germline values: CDR1 SGDLS, CDR2 YYNGEE. CDR3 amino acids: CASSVAASGGYQETQYF. The DNA for the CDR3 is TGTGCCAGCAGCGTAGCGGCTAGCGGAGGGTACCAAGAGACCCAGTACTTC. The whole variable domain, remainder taken from reference TRBV9 and TRBJ2-5, is DSGVTQTPKHLITATGQRVTLRCSPRSGDLSVYWYQQSLDQGLQFLIQYYNGEERAKGNILERFSAQQFPDLHSELNLSSLELGDSALYFCASSVAASGGYQETQYFGPGTRLLVL.

The CDR3 region is CASRPSSEGGEKLFF. The CDR3 region has the DNA TGTGCCAGTCGGCCCAGCTCCGAGGGAGGGGAGAAACTGTTTTTT. The rearrangement links TRBV19 to TRBJ1-4; weak D call: TRBD1 (5 bases). The V end lost 8 bases, the J end lost 11 bases, and 24 bases lay between the germline ends. CDR1 and CDR2 from the germline V gene are LNHDA and SQIVND (reference sequence). The CDR3 spans 15 residues.

V is TRBV7-2 and J is TRBJ1-5, with 10 bases that match TRBD1. The CDR3 is 16 amino acids. Unmatched junction bases numbered 4, after V lost 2 bases and J lost 3 bases. Germline V gene lookup returns CDR1 SGHTA and CDR2 FQGNSA. The DNA of the CDR3 is TGTGCCAGCAGCTTAATGGGACAGGGGCTCAATCAGCCCCAGCATTTT. This gives the protein CASSLMGQGLNQPQHF.

The rearrangement uses TRBV5-1 and TRBJ2-7, with TRBD1 matching over 8 bases. Germline V CDR1 and CDR2: SGHRS, YFSETQ. J lost 5 bases, V lost 4 bases, and 8 bases had no gene match. This CDR3 has 14 amino acids. This CDR3 reads CASSPGQGNDEQYF. Here the CDR3 DNA reads TGCGCCAGCAGCCCCGGACAGGGCAACGACGAGCAGTACTTC.